A single TCR beta chain is shown here with its context. The method was immunoSEQ multiplex PCR; TCRdb's version includes in-frame clones alone and lacks a portion of them. The sample records around 80,000 clones, around 87% being singletons. This entry belongs to a study of OX40 agonist ivuxolimab in advanced cancers. Germline CDR1 SGHRS, CDR2 YFSETQ. V was trimmed by 9 bases and J by 0 bases, leaving 12 bases between them. This CDR3 is built from 14 residues. Autoimmune disease history or systemic immunosuppression led to patients being barred. The sequence was collected from an adult with an advanced solid tumor such as melanoma, head and neck, liver or kidney cancer. The rearrangement uses TRBV5-1 and TRBJ1-4; no definite D call. Source: CD4+ or CD8+ T cells sorted from blood, taken in a trial of the OX40 agonist ivuxolimab. The CDR3 coding sequence is TGCGCCACCTCCCCGGGTGCAACTAATGAAAAACTGTTTTTT. Its translation: CATSPGATNEKLFF.